These 24 T cell receptor beta chains share one sample of origin, sequenced in a study of T-cell memory formation after mild COVID-19. TCRdb analysed the 5' RACE reads with MiXCR anew, one entry per CDR3 protein. The table records under 250,000 distinct CDR3 sequences, over 9% of them present only once. Sequencing was done on a sample of PBMCs or a T cell subset sorted from them (not recorded which). The receptors were sampled from a man aged 18 to 35 who had mild COVID-19 (a few samples of this study predate the infection). Cell type and time point are not known.

The count of this clonotype is one. The V and J genes are TRBV7-3 and TRBJ2-3; 8 bases match TRBD2. The V and J ends lost 1 base and 5 bases, in that order; junction bases with no gene match: 5. Germline V CDR1 and CDR2: SGHTA, FQGTGA. There are 15 residues in the CDR3. CDR3 residues: CASSLSSGVVDTQYF. Written as DNA, the CDR3 is TGTGCCAGCAGCTTAAGTAGCGGGGTAGTAGATACGCAGTATTTT. The full variable domain, rest sourced from reference TRBV7-3 and TRBJ2-3, is GAGVSQTPSNKVTEKGKYVELRCDPISGHTALYWYRQSLGQGPEFLIYFQGTGAADDSGLPNDRFFAVRPEGSVSTLKIQRTERGDSAVYLCASSLSSGVVDTQYFGPGTRLTVL.

The CDR3 loop is CASRFLWKYSYNEQFF. The CDR3 DNA follows: TGTGCCAGCAGATTTCTTTGGAAGTACTCCTACAATGAGCAGTTCTTC. This chain links TRBV6-1 with TRBJ2-1; D remains unclear. Trimming shortened V by 6 bases and J by 0 bases, and 15 bases separated the two germline ends. Per germline, CDR1 MNHNS and CDR2 SASEGT. The CDR3 contains 16 residues.

This clonotype was counted at least ten times. The rearrangement joins TRBV29-1 to TRBJ2-7; 12 nucleotides agree with TRBD1. This CDR3 has 12 amino acids. The V gene's germline CDR1 is SQVTM and CDR2 ANQGSEA. The CDR3 DNA reads as TGCAGTGCCGGGACAGGGGGCAACGAGCAGTACTTC. As protein: CSAGTGGNEQYF.

This clonotype was counted between two and nine times. V gene TRBV11-2 combines with J gene TRBJ2-1; the D is unclear. V gave up 6 bases and J gave up 10 bases, with 16 bases separating them. The germline V gene encodes CDR1 SGHAT and CDR2 FQNNGV. The CDR3 totals 13 residues. CDR3 in DNA: TGTGCCAGCAGTAGTAACGGAATCGGCGAGCAGTTCTTC. Translated, it gives CASSSNGIGEQFF. Full variable domain (missing parts from reference TRBV11-2 and TRBJ2-1): EAGVAQSPRYKIIEKRQSVAFWCNPISGHATLYWYQQILGQGPKLLIQFQNNGVVDDSQLPKDRFSAERLKGVDSTLKIQPAKLEDSAVYLCASSSNGIGEQFFGPGTRLTVL.

The chain is built from TRBV5-1 and TRBJ2-7; TRBD1 might be the D (6 bases). The CDR3 sequence is 18 residues long. Germline-derived CDR1 and CDR2 are SGHRS and YFSETQ. V was trimmed by 0 bases and J by 2 bases, leaving 21 bases between them. The CDR3 DNA reads as TGCGCCAGCAGCTTGGGACCTTCCACCGGGACAATAGCCTACGAGCAGTACGTC. Translation gives CASSLGPSTGTIAYEQYV.

The chain couples TRBV5-6 to TRBJ2-7; a weak D match, TRBD1 (6 bases). The germline V and J ends were trimmed by 0 bases and 3 bases, with 10 bases remaining between them. CDR1 is SGHDT and CDR2 is YYEEEE in the germline V gene. The CDR3 has 14 residues. CDR3 sequence reads: CASSLGQAVYEQYV. DNA of the CDR3: TGTGCCAGCAGCTTGGGACAGGCGGTCTACGAGCAGTACGTC.

V is TRBV7-2 and J is TRBJ2-2; TRBD2 matches at 10 bases. Germline lookup yields CDR1 SGHTA and CDR2 FQGNSA. Trimming took 2 bases from V and 4 from J; bases not matched to a gene: 4. This CDR3 is built from 16 residues. In nucleotides, the CDR3 is TGTGCCAGCAGCTTATCTTTAGCGGGGGGCACCGGGGAGCTGTTTTTT. Protein sequence: CASSLSLAGGTGELFF. The complete variable domain, with remaining parts taken from reference TRBV7-2 and TRBJ2-2, reads GAGVSQSPSNKVTEKGKDVELRCDPISGHTALYWYRQSLGQGLEFLIYFQGNSAPDKSGLPSDRFSAERTGGSVSTLTIQRTQQEDSAVYLCASSLSLAGGTGELFFGEGSRLTVL.

Ten or more counts support this clonotype. The V and J genes are TRBV12-3 or TRBV12-4 and TRBJ2-1; 12 bases are shared with TRBD2. V lost 3 bases and J lost 9; bases outside the gene matches: 6. The CDR3 runs 15 residues. CDR3 coding DNA: TGTGCCAGCAGTTTCTCAAGACTAGCGGGGGTTGAGCAGTTCTTC. This sequence encodes CASSFSRLAGVEQFF.

This clonotype was seen repeatedly, ten times or more. The chain uses TRBV27 and TRBJ1-5, with D maybe TRBD1 (5 bases). V dropped 3 bases and J dropped 0 bases, with 12 bases sitting between them. In germline, CDR1 is MNHEY, CDR2 SMNVEV (reference sequence). The CDR3 is 16 residues long. CDR3 nucleotides: TGTGCCAGCAGTTTCAGGGCAGGAGCTAGCAATCAGCCCCAGCATTTT. This sequence encodes CASSFRAGASNQPQHF.

The rearrangement links TRBV12-3 or TRBV12-4 to TRBJ1-1; D gene unclear. V was shortened by 0 bases and J by 5 bases, with 7 bases between the two germline ends. The CDR3 runs 13 residues. CDR3 sequence reads: CASSLARRTEAFF. The CDR3 nucleotides read TGTGCCAGCAGTTTAGCGAGGCGGACTGAAGCTTTCTTT.

This clonotype was observed a few times. V is TRBV6-2 or TRBV6-3 and J is TRBJ2-3, with a tentative D call TRBD2 (5 bases). The CDR3 sequence is 14 residues long. Per germline, CDR1 MNHEY and CDR2 SVGEGT. The V gene lost 6 bases and the J gene lost 6 bases, with 16 bases spanning the gap. In DNA form, the CDR3 reads TGTGCCAGCAGGAGGGTCGCGCCTGCGGATACGCAGTATTTT. Its protein is CASRRVAPADTQYF.

The chain uses TRBV9 and TRBJ2-1, with D possibly TRBD2 on 5 matching bases. The germline CDR1 and CDR2 sequences are SGDLS and YYNGEE. The CDR3 sequence is 18 residues long. The V end was cut by 2 bases, the J end by 2 bases, with 20 bases between. In DNA form, the CDR3 reads TGTGCCAGCAGCGTTGGGCTAGCTCGGGCTCTGACCTACAATGAGCAGTTCTTC. Residues: CASSVGLARALTYNEQFF. The full variable domain, its missing parts supplied by reference TRBV9 and TRBJ2-1, is DSGVTQTPKHLITATGQRVTLRCSPRSGDLSVYWYQQSLDQGLQFLIQYYNGEERAKGNILERFSAQQFPDLHSELNLSSLELGDSALYFCASSVGLARALTYNEQFFGPGTRLTVL.

Ten or more counts support this clonotype. The rearrangement joins TRBV5-1 to TRBJ1-5, with D maybe TRBD1 (6 bases). The V gene's germline CDR1 is SGHRS and CDR2 YFSETQ. The ends were cut back, 5 bases at V and 5 bases at J, with 11 bases in the middle. The CDR3 sequence is 13 residues long. CDR3 in amino acids: CASSLSGDQPQHF. DNA for the CDR3: TGCGCCAGCAGTTTGTCAGGGGATCAGCCCCAGCATTTT.

This clonotype has more than one count but fewer than ten. The rearrangement uses TRBV6-6 and TRBJ1-1; D unclear. CDR3 length: 15 residues. Germline V gene data show CDR1 as MNHNY and CDR2 as SVGAGI (reference sequence). V was trimmed by 7 bases and J by 5 bases, leaving 20 bases between them. The CDR3 DNA reads as TGTGCCAGCATCACCCGGAGAGGGCTGGGTACTGAAGCTTTCTTT. It encodes CASITRRGLGTEAFF.

This clonotype showed up just a few times. The genes are TRBV10-3 and TRBJ2-3; D is possibly TRBD2 (6 bases). The CDR3 has 16 residues. Trimming removed 2 bases from V and 6 bases from J, with 18 bases in between. Germline-derived CDR1 and CDR2 are ENHRY and SYGVKD. CDR3 in DNA: TGTGCCATCAGTGAGGGGACTTCCGGAAGTGTTGATACGCAGTATTTT. It encodes CAISEGTSGSVDTQYF.

This clonotype turned up a few times. The gene calls are TRBV6-5 and TRBJ2-1, with D possibly being TRBD1 (6 bases). CDR1 MNHEY and CDR2 SVGAGI come from the germline V gene. The CDR3 is 13 residues long. Trimming shortened V by 6 bases and J by 4 bases, and 10 bases separated the two germline ends. The CDR3 here is CASRLTGYNEQFF. CDR3 coding DNA: TGTGCCAGCAGACTCACAGGGTACAATGAGCAGTTCTTC.

J is TRBJ2-2 and V is TRBV12-3 or TRBV12-4; D is perhaps TRBD1 (5 bases). The CDR3 totals 14 residues. V was cut by 3 bases and J by 3 bases, with 8 bases left in between. The CDR3 DNA reads TGTGCCAGCAGTTTCGGACAAGACACCGGGGAGCTGTTTTTT. This encodes CASSFGQDTGELFF.

The chain uses TRBV12-3 or TRBV12-4 and TRBJ2-2; maybe TRBD1 (6 bases). The CDR3 has 15 residues. V gave up 7 bases and J gave up 2 bases, with 14 bases separating them. The CDR3 loop reads CASIEAGDNTGELFF. The DNA of the CDR3 is TGTGCCAGCATCGAGGCAGGGGATAACACCGGGGAGCTGTTTTTT.

This clonotype was detected a few times. The chain couples TRBV6-5 to TRBJ2-7; TRBD1 matches 8 bases. The V segment lost 5 bases and the J segment 4 bases; nucleotides outside the gene matches: 7. The CDR3 is 14 amino acids. Germline V gene sequence: CDR1 MNHEY, CDR2 SVGAGI. The CDR3, as DNA: TGTGCCAGCAGTGGGGTGGGACAGGCGTACGAGCAGTACTTC. This sequence encodes CASSGVGQAYEQYF.

This clonotype was counted a few times. The CDR3 sequence is CAWTSYGGTDTQYF. The CDR3 DNA reads as TGTGCCTGGACTAGTTACGGGGGCACAGATACGCAGTATTTT. The chain employs TRBV30 and TRBJ2-3, with D possibly being TRBD2 (5 bases). Per the germline V gene, CDR1 is GTSNPN and CDR2 is SVGIG (reference sequence). The CDR3 length is 14 residues. V gave up 4 bases and J gave up 1 base, with 12 bases separating them.

This clonotype was observed once. J is TRBJ1-6 and V is TRBV19; D not certain. The CDR3 has 15 amino acids. V was clipped by 7 bases and J by 10 bases, with 20 bases between them. Looked up from germline, CDR1 is LNHDA and CDR2 is SQIVND (reference sequence). The CDR3 sequence is CASNDAVRTPSPLHF. CDR3 DNA sequence: TGTGCCAGTAACGACGCGGTCCGGACCCCCTCACCCCTCCACTTT.

The V and J genes are TRBV20-1 and TRBJ1-1; no clear D gene. CDR3 size: 15 residues. CDR1 DFQATT and CDR2 SNEGSKA come from the germline V gene (reference sequence). V was clipped by 3 bases and J by 2 bases, with 16 bases between them. Written as DNA, the CDR3 is TGCAGTGCTAGTGACCGGTCCCTCCTCAACACTGAAGCTTTCTTT. It encodes CSASDRSLLNTEAFF.

The chain carries TRBV4-1 and TRBJ1-1; 9 nucleotides line up with TRBD1. The CDR3 spans 15 residues. CDR1 and CDR2 (germline): MGHRA, YSYEKL. V trimming: 7 bases; J trimming: 0 bases; junction bases outside the gene matches: 6. The CDR3 here is CASMRTGDLNTEAFF. The CDR3 nucleotides read TGCGCCAGCATGCGGACAGGGGACCTGAACACTGAAGCTTTCTTT.

This clonotype turned up a few times. The chain uses TRBV6-6 and TRBJ2-1; possibly TRBD1 for D (6 bases). From germline, CDR1 is MNHNY and CDR2 SVGAGI (reference sequence). The V gene lost 0 bases and the J gene lost 7 bases, with 10 bases spanning the gap. This CDR3 comprises 14 residues. The CDR3 loop reads CASSYSAQGNEQFF. DNA for the CDR3: TGTGCCAGCAGTTACTCCGCACAGGGTAATGAGCAGTTCTTC.